Here is one T cell receptor beta chain with its context. What it binds is not known. Here immunoSEQ multiplex PCR was the method, and the copy in TCRdb shows in-frame clones only, minus some. The sample has fewer than 25,000 clones, around 81% seen once. Time point described: peripheral blood 6 weeks after treatment start. These data belong to a study of PD-L1 blockade in urothelial cancer. Looking at the study overall: Most patients, about nine tenths of the roughly 30, were males with bladder-origin cancer. Researchers looked at the blood 3 weeks (second dose) and 6 weeks after treatment began. Study-wide points: When pretreatment blood TCR clonality was below the median, it predicted better survival.

Germline loops: CDR1 SGHNT, CDR2 YYREEE (reference sequence). The CDR3 spans 15 residues. V shed 5 bases, J shed 2 bases, and the junction held 8 bases outside the gene matches. The receptor comes from a middle-aged man with urothelial cancer. Sequenced here: PBMCs, sampled around atezolizumab (anti-PD-L1) treatment. The J gene is TRBJ2-3, the V gene TRBV5-4; 7 bases fit TRBD2. Here the CDR3 DNA reads TGTGCCAGCAGAGAGCGGGGTATAACCACAGATACGCAGTATTTT. This encodes CASRERGITTDTQYF.